This T cell receptor (beta chain) was recorded in a study of cytomegalovirus exposure and HLA in healthy donors. Study-wide points: A later analysis by the authors found several of the most significant clusters apparently linked to common viral pathogens.

The CDR3 loop spans 16 amino acids. With 7 bases clipped from V and 0 bases from J, the junction kept 6 bases outside the gene matches. CDR1 SNHLY and CDR2 FYNNEI come from the germline V gene. This clone came up a few times. The antigen remains unidentified. PCR amplification relied on 60 Vbeta primers (plus 13 Jbeta primers). TCRdb's table, derived via immunoSEQ multiplex PCR, lists solely in-frame clones and lacks some. The sample holds about 93,000 clones, roughly 79% seen once. The chain is built from TRBV2 and TRBJ2-6, with 7 nucleotides matching TRBD1. The clonotype comes from a man younger than 40 in good health and CMV-seronegative. Sequenced material: PBMCs. CDR3 residues: CASNRDRHSGANVLTF. The CDR3 coding sequence is TGTGCCAGCAACCGGGACAGACACTCTGGGGCCAACGTCCTGACTTTC.